Presented here are 9 T cell receptor beta chains from one specimen sequenced in a study of cytomegalovirus exposure and HLA in healthy donors. A multiplex PCR was run with 60 Vbeta primers and 13 Jbeta primers. Here immunoSEQ multiplex PCR was the method, and the copy in TCRdb shows in-frame clones only, minus some. Found here are about 61,000 clones, 89% of them singletons; the top ten hold approximately 1.5%. Sample: PBMCs. The receptors here all came from a man aged 30 to 39 in good health and CMV-seropositive.

This chain joins TRBV5-1 and TRBJ1-6; TRBD1 agrees at 10 bases. Trimming cost V 0 bases and J 9 bases; bases outside gene matches: 3. CDR3 length equals 15 residues. CDR1 SGHRS and CDR2 YFSETQ come from the germline V gene. The CDR3 DNA reads TGCGCCAGCAGCTTGGGGGACAGGGGAGGTTCACCCCTCCACTTT. Protein product: CASSLGDRGGSPLHF. Supplemented by reference TRBV5-1 and TRBJ1-6, the full variable domain reads KAGVTQTPRYLIKTRGQQVTLSCSPISGHRSVSWYQQTPGQGLQFLFEYFSETQRNKGNFPGRFSGRQFSNSRSEMNVSTLELGDSALYLCASSLGDRGGSPLHFGNGTRLTVT.

The chain employs TRBV7-8 and TRBJ2-5, with 12 nucleotides matching TRBD2. Trimming removed 1 base from V and 4 bases from J; junction bases left unmatched: 1. The CDR3 is 15 residues long. Germline V gives CDR1 SGHVS, CDR2 FQNEAQ. The CDR3: CASSLETSGGETQYF. The CDR3, as DNA: TGTGCCAGCAGCTTAGAGACTAGCGGGGGAGAGACCCAGTACTTC.

The chain joins TRBV5-1 to TRBJ2-3; the match to TRBD2 covers 7 bases. V dropped 4 bases and J dropped 3; count of bases not matched to a gene: 11. The CDR3 covers 16 residues. Germline V gene lookup returns CDR1 SGHRS and CDR2 YFSETQ. The CDR3 sequence: CASSPLGGSTTDTQYF. DNA of the CDR3: TGCGCCAGCAGCCCTCTGGGCGGGAGTACGACAGATACGCAGTATTTT.

This chain joins TRBV7-2 and TRBJ2-5; D is possibly TRBD2 (6 bases). With 1 base removed from V and 4 bases from J, the gap between germline ends came to 13 bases. Germline V gives CDR1 SGHTA, CDR2 FQGNSA. The CDR3 length is 15 residues. The chain's CDR3 is CASSLVSLGGETQYF. The DNA of the CDR3 is TGTGCCAGCAGCTTAGTCTCCCTCGGGGGAGAGACCCAGTACTTC.

This chain connects TRBV5-1 to TRBJ2-2; 10 nucleotides line up with TRBD2. Unmatched junction bases numbered 13, after V lost 0 bases and J lost 5 bases. Per the germline V gene, CDR1 is SGHRS and CDR2 is YFSETQ. CDR3 length: 19 amino acids. The DNA for the CDR3 is TGCGCCAGCAGCTTGGCGGGCCCCCTAGCGGGAGAAGGAACCGGGGAGCTGTTTTTT. Amino acids: CASSLAGPLAGEGTGELFF.

On this clone: The same CDR3 arises from other DNA sequences in this sample as well. This chain connects TRBV30 to TRBJ1-5, with 10 bases fitting TRBD1. The V gene's germline CDR1 is GTSNPN and CDR2 SVGIG (reference sequence). Trimming removed 4 bases from V and 6 bases from J; junction bases left unmatched: 12. CDR3 length: 16 residues. This CDR3 reads CAWTPGGTGDFQPQHF. For the CDR3, the DNA is TGTGCCTGGACACCGGGGGGGACAGGGGACTTTCAGCCCCAGCATTTT.

This clone was seen a few times. The chain uses TRBV6-1 and TRBJ1-1; 11 bases map to TRBD1. Germline V gene data show CDR1 as MNHNS and CDR2 as SASEGT. This CDR3 region has 14 residues. V trimming: 8 bases; J trimming: 7 bases; junction bases outside the gene matches: 9. This chain's CDR3 is CASGEDRGRGEAFF. The CDR3 DNA sequence: TGTGCCAGCGGGGAGGACAGGGGGCGAGGTGAAGCTTTCTTT.

The CDR3 nucleotides read TGTGCCAGCAGTTATTTTCGGACTAGCGGGAGGATAAATACGCAGTATTTT. Amino acids: CASSYFRTSGRINTQYF. This rearrangement joins TRBV5-4 to TRBJ2-3; TRBD2 agrees at 14 bases. Germline CDR1 is SGHNT and CDR2 is YYREEE (reference sequence). V was pared by 5 bases and J by 7 bases, with 12 bases of the junction left unmatched. There are 17 residues in the CDR3.

J is TRBJ2-3 and V is TRBV5-5; unclear D gene. This CDR3 has 14 residues. Looked up from germline, CDR1 is SGHKS and CDR2 is YYEKEE (reference sequence). V gave up 0 bases and J gave up 0 bases, with 5 bases separating them. The CDR3 spells CASSLGGSTDTQYF. The DNA for the CDR3 is TGTGCCAGCAGCTTGGGAGGCAGCACAGATACGCAGTATTTT.